The 7 T cell receptor beta chains reported below all come from one sample, sequenced in a study of T cells in Graves' hyperthyroidism and ophthalmopathy. What was amplified from RNA transcripts were TCR beta CDR3 regions. First-round RT-PCR targeting the TCR CDR3 was performed with the HTBI primer set. TCRdb reanalysed the multiplex PCR reads using MiXCR and keeps one entry per CDR3 protein. Here the sample spans about 520,000 distinct CDR3 sequences, about 24% being singletons. Sequences were obtained from blood. The origin of the receptors is a woman in her 30s with Graves' ophthalmopathy.

This chain joins TRBV7-6 and TRBJ1-1, with a weak D call TRBD1 (5 bases). Trimming removed 0 bases at V and 2 bases at J, with 10 bases between. The CDR3 is 15 residues long. CDR1 and CDR2 (germline): SGHVS, FNYEAQ. In nucleotides, the CDR3 is TGTGCCAGCAGCTTAGCGCTAGGGGTCAACACTGAAGCTTTCTTT. It translates to CASSLALGVNTEAFF.

This chain links TRBV6-1 with TRBJ1-2; D remains unclear. Germline V gene data show CDR1 as MNHNS and CDR2 as SASEGT. The CDR3 sequence is 13 residues long. The V end was cut by 8 bases, the J end by 3 bases, with 13 bases between. As DNA, the CDR3 is TGTGCCAGCGGAGGAGGGATCGACTATGGCTACACCTTC. Translated: CASGGGIDYGYTF.

This clonotype was found a few times. The rearrangement uses TRBV5-1 and TRBJ2-2; 9 bases line up with TRBD2. This CDR3 comprises 16 residues. Germline trimming cut 0 bases from V and 5 bases from J; bases unmatched to any gene: 5. Germline V gene sequence: CDR1 SGHRS, CDR2 YFSETQ. The CDR3 nucleotides are TGCGCCAGCAGCTTGGGGAGCGGGAGGACGACCGGGGAGCTGTTTTTT. It translates to CASSLGSGRTTGELFF.

This clonotype came up many times. The V gene is TRBV10-1, the J gene TRBJ2-5, with D perhaps matching TRBD2 (5 bases). V gave up 4 bases and J gave up 3 bases, with 9 bases separating them. Germline values: CDR1 WNHNN, CDR2 SYGVQD (reference sequence). This CDR3 is built from 13 residues. The CDR3: CASSGHGEETQYF. In DNA form, the CDR3 reads TGCGCCAGCAGTGGGCACGGGGAAGAGACCCAGTACTTC.

This clonotype was picked up a small number of times. The V gene is TRBV4-3, the J gene TRBJ1-5; no clear D gene. Germline CDR1 and CDR2: LGHNA and YSLEER. V lost 1 base and J 1 base, leaving 11 bases between the germline ends. The CDR3 spans 16 residues. DNA for the CDR3: TGCGCCAGCAGCCAAGCTTTATTTGACAGCAATCAGCCCCAGCATTTT. Amino acids: CASSQALFDSNQPQHF.

V usage is TRBV6-2 or TRBV6-3 and J usage is TRBJ2-7, with D perhaps TRBD2 (5 bases). CDR3 length: 14 residues. V was trimmed by 2 bases and J by 4 bases, leaving 12 bases between them. Germline CDR1 MNHEY, CDR2 SVGEGT. CDR3 sequence reads: CASSYEGPGYEQYF. CDR3 sequence (DNA): TGTGCCAGCAGTTACGAGGGCCCTGGGTACGAGCAGTACTTC.

This clonotype was counted between two and nine times. The chain is built from TRBV5-1 and TRBJ1-2; D unresolved. Germline CDR1 is SGHRS and CDR2 is YFSETQ. Trimming took off 0 bases at V and 3 bases at J, with 18 bases between the two ends. The CDR3 loop spans 17 amino acids. The CDR3 reads CASSLAYRVRGDYGYTF. The CDR3 nucleotides are TGCGCCAGCAGCTTGGCCTATCGGGTTCGGGGTGACTATGGCTACACCTTC.